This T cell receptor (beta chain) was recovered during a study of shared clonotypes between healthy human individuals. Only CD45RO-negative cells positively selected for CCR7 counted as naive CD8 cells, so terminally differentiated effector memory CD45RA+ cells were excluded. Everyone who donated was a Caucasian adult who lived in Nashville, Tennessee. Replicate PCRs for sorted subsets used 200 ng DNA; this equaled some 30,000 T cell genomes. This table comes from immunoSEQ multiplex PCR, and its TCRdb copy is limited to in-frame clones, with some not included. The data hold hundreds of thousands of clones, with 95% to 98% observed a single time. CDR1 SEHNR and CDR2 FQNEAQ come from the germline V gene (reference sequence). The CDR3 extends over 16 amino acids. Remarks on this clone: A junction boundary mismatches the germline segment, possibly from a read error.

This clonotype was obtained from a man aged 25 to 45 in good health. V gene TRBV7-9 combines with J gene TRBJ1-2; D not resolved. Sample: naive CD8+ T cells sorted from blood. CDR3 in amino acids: CASSLGPGWDNYGYTF. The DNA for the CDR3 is TGCGCCAGCAGCTTAGGGCCTGGTTGGGATAACTATGGCTACACCTTC.